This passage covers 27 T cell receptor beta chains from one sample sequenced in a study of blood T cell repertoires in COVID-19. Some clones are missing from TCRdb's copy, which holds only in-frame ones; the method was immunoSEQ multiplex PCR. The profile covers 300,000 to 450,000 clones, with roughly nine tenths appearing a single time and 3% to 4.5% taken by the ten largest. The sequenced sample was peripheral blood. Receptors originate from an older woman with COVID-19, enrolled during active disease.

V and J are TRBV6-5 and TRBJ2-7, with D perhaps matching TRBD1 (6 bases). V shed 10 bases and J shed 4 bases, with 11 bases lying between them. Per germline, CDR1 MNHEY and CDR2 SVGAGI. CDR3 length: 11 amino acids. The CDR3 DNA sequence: TGTGCCAACGGACAGCGATACGAGCAGTACTTC. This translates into CANGQRYEQYF.

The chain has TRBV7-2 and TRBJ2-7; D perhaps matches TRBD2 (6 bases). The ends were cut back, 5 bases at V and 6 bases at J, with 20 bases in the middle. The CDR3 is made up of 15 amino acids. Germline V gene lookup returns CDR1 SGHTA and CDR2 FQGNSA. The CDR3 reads CASSPMGRGIGEQYF. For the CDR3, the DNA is TGTGCCAGCAGCCCTATGGGACGGGGGATCGGCGAGCAGTACTTC.

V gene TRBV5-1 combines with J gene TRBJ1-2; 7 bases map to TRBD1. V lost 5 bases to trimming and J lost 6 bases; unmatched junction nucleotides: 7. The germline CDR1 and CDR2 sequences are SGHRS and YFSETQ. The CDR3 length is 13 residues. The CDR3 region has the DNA TGCGCCAGCAGACTAACAACAGGGGATGGCTACACCTTC. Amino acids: CASRLTTGDGYTF.

The CDR3 sequence: CASSYGTGVYEQYF. CDR3 in DNA: TGTGCCAGCAGTTACGGCACAGGGGTTTACGAGCAGTACTTC. The chain combines TRBV6-2 or TRBV6-3 with TRBJ2-7, with 7 bases fitting TRBD1. The CDR3 sequence is 14 residues long. Germline loops: CDR1 MNHEY, CDR2 SVGEGT. J gave up 4 bases and V 2 bases, and 5 bases lay outside the gene matches.

The CDR3 spells CASSSSSGGADTQYF. CDR3 bases: TGTGCCAGCAGCTCCTCTAGCGGGGGGGCAGATACGCAGTATTTT. The chain links TRBV7-2 to TRBJ2-3; 12 bases agree with TRBD2. The CDR3 is 15 amino acids. The germline gives CDR1 SGHTA, CDR2 FQGNSA. V lost 4 bases to trimming and J lost 4 bases; unmatched junction nucleotides: 3.

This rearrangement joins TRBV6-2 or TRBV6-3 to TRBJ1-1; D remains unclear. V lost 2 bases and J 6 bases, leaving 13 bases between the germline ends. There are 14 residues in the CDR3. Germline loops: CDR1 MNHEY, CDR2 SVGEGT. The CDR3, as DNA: TGTGCCAGCAGTTACGGCACGAGGGTCGCTGAAGCTTTCTTT. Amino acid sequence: CASSYGTRVAEAFF.

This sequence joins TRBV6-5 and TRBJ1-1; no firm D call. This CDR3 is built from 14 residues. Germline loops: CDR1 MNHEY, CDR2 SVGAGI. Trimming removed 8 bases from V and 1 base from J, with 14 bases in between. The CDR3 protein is CASGRGNPNTEAFF. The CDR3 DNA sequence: TGTGCCAGCGGAAGAGGGAACCCGAACACTGAAGCTTTCTTT.

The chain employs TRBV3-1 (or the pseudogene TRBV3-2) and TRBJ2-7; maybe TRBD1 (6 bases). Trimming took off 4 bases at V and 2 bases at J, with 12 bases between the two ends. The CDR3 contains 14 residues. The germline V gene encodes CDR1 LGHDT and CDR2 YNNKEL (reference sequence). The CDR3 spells CASSLQGPAYEQYF. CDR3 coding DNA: TGTGCCAGCAGCCTTCAGGGGCCTGCCTACGAGCAGTACTTC.

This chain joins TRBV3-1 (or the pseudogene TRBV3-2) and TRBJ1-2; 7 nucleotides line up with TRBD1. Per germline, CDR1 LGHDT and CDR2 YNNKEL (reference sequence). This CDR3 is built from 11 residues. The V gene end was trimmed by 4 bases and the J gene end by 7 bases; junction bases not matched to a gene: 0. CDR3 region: CASSPGGGYTF. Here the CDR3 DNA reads TGTGCCAGCAGCCCAGGGGGTGGCTACACCTTC.

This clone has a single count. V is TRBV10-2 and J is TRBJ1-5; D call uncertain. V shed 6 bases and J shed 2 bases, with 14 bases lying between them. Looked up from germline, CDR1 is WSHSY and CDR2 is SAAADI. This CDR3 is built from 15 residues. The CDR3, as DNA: TGCGCCAGCAGCCCCCGCGGCGGTGGCAATCAGCCCCAGCATTTT. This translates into CASSPRGGGNQPQHF.

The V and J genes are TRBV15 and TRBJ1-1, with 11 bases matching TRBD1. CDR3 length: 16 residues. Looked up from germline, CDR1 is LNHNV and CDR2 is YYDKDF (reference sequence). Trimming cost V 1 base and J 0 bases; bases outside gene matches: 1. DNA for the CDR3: TGTGCCACCAGCAGAGGGACAGGGGGCATGAACACTGAAGCTTTCTTT. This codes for CATSRGTGGMNTEAFF.

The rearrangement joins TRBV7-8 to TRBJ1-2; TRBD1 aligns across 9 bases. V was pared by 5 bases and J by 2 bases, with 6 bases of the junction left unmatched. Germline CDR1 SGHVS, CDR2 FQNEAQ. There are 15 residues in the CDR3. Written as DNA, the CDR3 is TGTGCCAGCAGCCCCCGGGACAGGGCGAACTATGGCTACACCTTC. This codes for CASSPRDRANYGYTF.

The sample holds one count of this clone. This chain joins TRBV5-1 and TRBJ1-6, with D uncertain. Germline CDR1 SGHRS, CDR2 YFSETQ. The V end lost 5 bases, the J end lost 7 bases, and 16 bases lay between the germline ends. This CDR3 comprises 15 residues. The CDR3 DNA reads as TGCGCCAGCAGTCCCGAGGGTAGGGAAAATTCACCCCTCCACTTT. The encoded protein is CASSPEGRENSPLHF.

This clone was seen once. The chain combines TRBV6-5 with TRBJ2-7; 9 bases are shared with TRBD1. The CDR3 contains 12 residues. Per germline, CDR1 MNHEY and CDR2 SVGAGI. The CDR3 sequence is CAGWDRANEQYF. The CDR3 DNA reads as TGTGCAGGGTGGGACAGGGCAAACGAGCAGTACTTC.

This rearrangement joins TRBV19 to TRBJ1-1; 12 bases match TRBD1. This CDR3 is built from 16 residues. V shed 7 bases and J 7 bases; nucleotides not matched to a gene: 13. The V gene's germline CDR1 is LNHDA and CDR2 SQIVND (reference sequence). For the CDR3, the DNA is TGTGCCAGTAAGGGACAGGGGGCGAATAGAATTGGTGAAGCTTTCTTT. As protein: CASKGQGANRIGEAFF.

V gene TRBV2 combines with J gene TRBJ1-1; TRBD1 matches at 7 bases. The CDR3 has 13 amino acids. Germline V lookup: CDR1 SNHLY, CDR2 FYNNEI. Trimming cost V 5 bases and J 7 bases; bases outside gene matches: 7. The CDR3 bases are TGTGCCAGCAGTCTACTCGGGACAGTTGAAGCTTTCTTT. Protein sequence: CASSLLGTVEAFF.

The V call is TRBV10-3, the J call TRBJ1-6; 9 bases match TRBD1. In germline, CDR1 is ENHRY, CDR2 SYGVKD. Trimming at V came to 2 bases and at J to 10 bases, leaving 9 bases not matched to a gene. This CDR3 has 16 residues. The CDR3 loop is CAISESDRGVVSPLHF. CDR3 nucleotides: TGTGCCATCAGTGAGAGTGACAGGGGGGTGGTCTCACCCCTCCACTTT.

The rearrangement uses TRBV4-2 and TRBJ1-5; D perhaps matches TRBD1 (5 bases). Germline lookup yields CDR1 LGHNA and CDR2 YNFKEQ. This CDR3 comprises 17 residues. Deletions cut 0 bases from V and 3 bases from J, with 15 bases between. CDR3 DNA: TGTGCCAGCAGCCAAGATCGGGGGGGATACGACAATCAGCCCCAGCATTTT. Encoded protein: CASSQDRGGYDNQPQHF.

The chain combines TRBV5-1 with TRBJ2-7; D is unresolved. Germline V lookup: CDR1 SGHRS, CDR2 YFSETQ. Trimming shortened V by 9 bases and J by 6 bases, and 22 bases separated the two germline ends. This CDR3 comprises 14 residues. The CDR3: CAIPLPSETGEQYF. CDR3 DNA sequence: TGCGCCATTCCTTTGCCCAGCGAAACGGGCGAGCAGTACTTC.

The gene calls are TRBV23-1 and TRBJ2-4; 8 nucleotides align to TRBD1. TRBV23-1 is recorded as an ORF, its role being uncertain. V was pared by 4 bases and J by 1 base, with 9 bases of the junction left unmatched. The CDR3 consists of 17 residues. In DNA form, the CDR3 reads TGCGCCAGCAGTCGGAACAGGGGGGAGCTGGCCAAAAACATTCAGTACTTC. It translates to CASSRNRGELAKNIQYF.

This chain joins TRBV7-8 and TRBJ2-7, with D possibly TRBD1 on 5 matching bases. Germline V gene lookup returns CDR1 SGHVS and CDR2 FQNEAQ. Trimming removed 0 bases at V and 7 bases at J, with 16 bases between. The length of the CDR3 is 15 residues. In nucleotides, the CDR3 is TGTGCCAGCAGCTTAGCGGAAGGGGCTTGGAGAGAGCAGTACTTC. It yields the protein CASSLAEGAWREQYF.

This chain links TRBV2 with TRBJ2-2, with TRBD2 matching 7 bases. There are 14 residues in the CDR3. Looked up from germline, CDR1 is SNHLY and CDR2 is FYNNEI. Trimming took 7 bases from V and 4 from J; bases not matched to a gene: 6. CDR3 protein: CASNTRGITGELFF. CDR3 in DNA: TGTGCCAGCAACACGCGGGGGATCACCGGGGAGCTGTTTTTT.

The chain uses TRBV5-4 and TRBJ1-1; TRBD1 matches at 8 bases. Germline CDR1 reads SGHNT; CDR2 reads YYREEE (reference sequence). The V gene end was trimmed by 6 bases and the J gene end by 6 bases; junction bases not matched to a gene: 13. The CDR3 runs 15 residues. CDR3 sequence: CASTRGGQGYAEAFF. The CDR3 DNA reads TGTGCCAGCACCCGAGGAGGACAGGGATACGCTGAAGCTTTCTTT.

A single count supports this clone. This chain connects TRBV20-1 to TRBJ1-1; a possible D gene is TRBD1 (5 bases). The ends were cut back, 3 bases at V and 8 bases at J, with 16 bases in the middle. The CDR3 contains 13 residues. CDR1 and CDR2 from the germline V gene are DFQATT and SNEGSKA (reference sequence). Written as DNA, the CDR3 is TGCAGTGCTAGTCGACAGAGCTTTTTGGAAGCTTTCTTT. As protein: CSASRQSFLEAFF.

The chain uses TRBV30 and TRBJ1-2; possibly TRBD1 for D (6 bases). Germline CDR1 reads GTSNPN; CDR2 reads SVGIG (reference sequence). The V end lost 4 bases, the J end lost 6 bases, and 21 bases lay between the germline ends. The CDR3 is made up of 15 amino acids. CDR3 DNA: TGTGCCTGGACCCGAGGGACACCTCTTGGGAATGGCTACACCTTC. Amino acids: CAWTRGTPLGNGYTF.

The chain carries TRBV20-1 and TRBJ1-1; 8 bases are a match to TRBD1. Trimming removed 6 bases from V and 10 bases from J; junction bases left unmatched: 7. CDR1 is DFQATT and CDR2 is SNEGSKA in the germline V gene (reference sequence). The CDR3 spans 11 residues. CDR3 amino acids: CSARGLRGAFF. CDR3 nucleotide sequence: TGCAGTGCCAGGGGGCTACGCGGAGCTTTCTTT.

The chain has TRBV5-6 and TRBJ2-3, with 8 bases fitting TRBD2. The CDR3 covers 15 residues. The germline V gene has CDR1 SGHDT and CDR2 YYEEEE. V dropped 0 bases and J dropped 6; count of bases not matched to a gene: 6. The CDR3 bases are TGTGCCAGCAGCTTGGTTCCGGGGGGGAAGGATACGCAGTATTTT. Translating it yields CASSLVPGGKDTQYF.